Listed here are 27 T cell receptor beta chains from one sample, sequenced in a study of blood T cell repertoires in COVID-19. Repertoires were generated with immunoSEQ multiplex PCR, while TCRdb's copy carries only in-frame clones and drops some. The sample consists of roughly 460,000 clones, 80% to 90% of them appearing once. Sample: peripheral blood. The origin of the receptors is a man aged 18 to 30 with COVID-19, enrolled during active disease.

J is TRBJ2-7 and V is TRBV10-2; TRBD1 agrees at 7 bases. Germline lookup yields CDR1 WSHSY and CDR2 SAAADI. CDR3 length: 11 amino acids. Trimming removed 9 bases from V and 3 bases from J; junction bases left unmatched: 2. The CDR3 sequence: CASRQGYEQYF. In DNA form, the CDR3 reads TGCGCCAGTCGACAGGGCTACGAGCAGTACTTC.

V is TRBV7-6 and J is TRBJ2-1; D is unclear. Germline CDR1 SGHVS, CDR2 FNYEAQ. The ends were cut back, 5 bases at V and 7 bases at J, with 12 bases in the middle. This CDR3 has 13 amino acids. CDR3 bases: TGTGCCAGCAGCATTAGTATCCGTAATGAGCAGTTCTTC. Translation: CASSISIRNEQFF.

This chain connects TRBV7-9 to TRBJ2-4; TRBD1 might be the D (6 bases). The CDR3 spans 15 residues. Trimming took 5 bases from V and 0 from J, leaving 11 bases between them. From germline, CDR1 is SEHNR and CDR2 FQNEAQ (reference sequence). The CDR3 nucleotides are TGTGCCAGCAGCCTCGGACAGAGAGCCAAAAACATTCAGTACTTC. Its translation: CASSLGQRAKNIQYF.

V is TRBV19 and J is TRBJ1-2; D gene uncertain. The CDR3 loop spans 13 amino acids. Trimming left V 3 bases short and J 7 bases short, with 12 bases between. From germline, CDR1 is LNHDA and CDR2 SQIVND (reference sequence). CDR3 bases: TGTGCCAGTAGTATGTCGGTGGTAGTTGGCTACACCTTC. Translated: CASSMSVVVGYTF. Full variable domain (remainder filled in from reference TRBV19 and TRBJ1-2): DGGITQSPKYLFRKEGQNVTLSCEQNLNHDAMYWYRQDPGQGLRLIYYSQIVNDFQKGDIAEGYSVSREKKESFPLTVTSAQKNPTAFYLCASSMSVVVGYTFGSGTRLTVV.

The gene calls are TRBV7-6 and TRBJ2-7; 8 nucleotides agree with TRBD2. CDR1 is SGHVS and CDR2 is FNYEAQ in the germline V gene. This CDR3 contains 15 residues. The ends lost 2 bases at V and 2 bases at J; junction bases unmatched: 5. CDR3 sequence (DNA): TGTGCCAGCAGCTTATCGGGGGGGTCTCCCTACGAGCAGTACTTC. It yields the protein CASSLSGGSPYEQYF.

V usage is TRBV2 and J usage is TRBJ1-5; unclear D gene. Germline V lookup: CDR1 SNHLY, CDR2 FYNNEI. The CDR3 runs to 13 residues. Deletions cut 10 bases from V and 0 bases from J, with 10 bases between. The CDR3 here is CATSGDSNQPQHF. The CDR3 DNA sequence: TGTGCCACCTCCGGAGATAGCAATCAGCCCCAGCATTTT.

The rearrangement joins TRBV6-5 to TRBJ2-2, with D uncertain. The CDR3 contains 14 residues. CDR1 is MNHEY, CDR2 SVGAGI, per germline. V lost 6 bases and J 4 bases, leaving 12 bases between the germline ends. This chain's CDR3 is CASRADYTTGELFF. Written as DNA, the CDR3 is TGTGCCAGCAGGGCCGATTATACCACCGGGGAGCTGTTTTTT.

The CDR3 loop is CASSSQGEDTQYF. The CDR3, as DNA: TGTGCCAGCAGCTCACAGGGTGAAGATACGCAGTATTTT. The chain links TRBV5-4 to TRBJ2-3; weak D call: TRBD1 (6 bases). With 3 bases removed from V and 5 bases from J, the gap between germline ends came to 10 bases. Germline V gene sequence: CDR1 SGHNT, CDR2 YYREEE (reference sequence). The CDR3 has 13 residues. The full variable domain, with the rest looked up from reference TRBV5-4 and TRBJ2-3, is ETGVTQSPTHLIKTRGQQVTLRCSSQSGHNTVSWYQQALGQGPQFIFQYYREEENGRGNFPPRFSGLQFPNYSSELNVNALELDDSALYLCASSSQGEDTQYFGPGTRLTVL.

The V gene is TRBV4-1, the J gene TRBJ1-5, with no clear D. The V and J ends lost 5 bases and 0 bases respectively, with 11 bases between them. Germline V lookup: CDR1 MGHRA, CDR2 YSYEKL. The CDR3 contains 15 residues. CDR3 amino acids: CASSAYRDSNQPQHF. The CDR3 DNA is TGCGCCAGCAGCGCATACAGAGATAGCAATCAGCCCCAGCATTTT.

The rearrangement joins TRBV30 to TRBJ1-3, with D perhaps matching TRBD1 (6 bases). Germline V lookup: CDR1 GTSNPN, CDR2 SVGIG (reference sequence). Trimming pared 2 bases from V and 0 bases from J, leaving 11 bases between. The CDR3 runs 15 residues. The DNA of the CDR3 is TGTGCCTGGAGTCCGGACAGTTTCTCTGGAAACACCATATATTTT. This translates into CAWSPDSFSGNTIYF. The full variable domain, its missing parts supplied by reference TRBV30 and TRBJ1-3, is SQTIHQWPATLVQPVGSPLSLECTVEGTSNPNLYWYRQAAGRGLQLLFYSVGIGQISSEVPQNLSASRPQDRQFILSSKKLLLSDSGFYLCAWSPDSFSGNTIYFGEGSWLTVV.

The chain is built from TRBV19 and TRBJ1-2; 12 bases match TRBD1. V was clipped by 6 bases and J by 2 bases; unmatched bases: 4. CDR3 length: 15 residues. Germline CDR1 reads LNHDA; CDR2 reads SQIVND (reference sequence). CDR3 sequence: CASSLGQGANYGYTF. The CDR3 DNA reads TGTGCCAGTAGCCTGGGACAGGGGGCGAACTATGGCTACACCTTC.

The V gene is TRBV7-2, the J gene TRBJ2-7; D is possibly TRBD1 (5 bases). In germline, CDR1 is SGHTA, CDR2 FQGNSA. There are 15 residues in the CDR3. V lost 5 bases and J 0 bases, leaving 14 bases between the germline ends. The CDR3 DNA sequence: TGTGCCAGCAGCCCATCACAGGTCCCCTCCTACGAGCAGTACTTC. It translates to CASSPSQVPSYEQYF.

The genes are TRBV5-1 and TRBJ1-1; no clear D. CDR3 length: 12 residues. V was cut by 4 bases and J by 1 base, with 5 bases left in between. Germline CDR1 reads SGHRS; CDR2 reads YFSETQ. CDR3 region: CASSPGNTEAFF. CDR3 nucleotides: TGCGCCAGCAGCCCGGGGAACACTGAAGCTTTCTTT.

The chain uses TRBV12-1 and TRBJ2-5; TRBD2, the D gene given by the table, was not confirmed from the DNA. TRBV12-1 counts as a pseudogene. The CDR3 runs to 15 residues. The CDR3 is CASNEIVTTQETQYF. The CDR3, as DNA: TGTGCCAGCAACGAAATAGTTACTACCCAAGAGACCCAGTACTTC.

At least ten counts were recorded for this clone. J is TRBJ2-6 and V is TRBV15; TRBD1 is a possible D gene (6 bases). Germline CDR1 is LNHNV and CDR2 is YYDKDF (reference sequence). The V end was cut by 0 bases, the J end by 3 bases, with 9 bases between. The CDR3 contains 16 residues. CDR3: CATSREQGSGANVLTF. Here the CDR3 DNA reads TGTGCCACCAGCAGAGAACAGGGCAGTGGGGCCAACGTCCTGACTTTC.

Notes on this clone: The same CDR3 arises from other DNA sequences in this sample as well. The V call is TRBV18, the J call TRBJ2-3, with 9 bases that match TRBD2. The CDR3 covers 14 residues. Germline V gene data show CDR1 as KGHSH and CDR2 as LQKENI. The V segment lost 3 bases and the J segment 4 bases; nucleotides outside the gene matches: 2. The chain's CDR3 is CASSPGTSSDTQYF. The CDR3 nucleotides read TGTGCCAGCTCACCCGGGACTAGCTCAGATACGCAGTATTTT.

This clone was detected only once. CDR3 coding DNA: TGTGCCAGCAGCTTATCAGGACAGCGACAAGAGACCCAGTACTTC. Translating gives CASSLSGQRQETQYF. The J gene is TRBJ2-5, the V gene TRBV7-7, with a tentative D call TRBD1 (6 bases). The CDR3 spans 15 residues. V lost 2 bases and J 2 bases, leaving 12 bases between the germline ends. Germline V lookup: CDR1 SSHAT, CDR2 FNYEAQ (reference sequence).

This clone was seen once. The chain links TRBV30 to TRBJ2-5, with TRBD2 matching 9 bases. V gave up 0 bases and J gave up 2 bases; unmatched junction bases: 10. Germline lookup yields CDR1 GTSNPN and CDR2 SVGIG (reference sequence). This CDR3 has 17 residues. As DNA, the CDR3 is TGTGCCTGGAGTGTACCCCCGCTAGCGGGAATTCAAGAGACCCAGTACTTC. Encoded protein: CAWSVPPLAGIQETQYF.

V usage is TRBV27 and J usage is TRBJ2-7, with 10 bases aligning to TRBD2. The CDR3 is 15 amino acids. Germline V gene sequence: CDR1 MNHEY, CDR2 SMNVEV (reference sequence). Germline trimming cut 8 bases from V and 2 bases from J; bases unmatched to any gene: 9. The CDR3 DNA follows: TGTGCCAGCTCCAAAGAAGGGACTAGCGCCTACGAGCAGTACTTC. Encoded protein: CASSKEGTSAYEQYF.

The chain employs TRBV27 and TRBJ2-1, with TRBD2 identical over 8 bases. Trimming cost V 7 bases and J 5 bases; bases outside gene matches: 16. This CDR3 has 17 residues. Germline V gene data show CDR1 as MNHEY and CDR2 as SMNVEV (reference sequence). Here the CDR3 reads CASTPTHGTRINNEQFF. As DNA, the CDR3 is TGTGCCAGCACTCCTACCCACGGGACTAGGATCAACAATGAGCAGTTCTTC.

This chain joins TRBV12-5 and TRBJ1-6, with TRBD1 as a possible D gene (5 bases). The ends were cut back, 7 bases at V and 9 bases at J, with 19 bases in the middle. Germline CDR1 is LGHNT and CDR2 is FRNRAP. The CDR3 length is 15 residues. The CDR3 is CASAPEGAVGSPLHF. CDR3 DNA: TGTGCTAGTGCCCCGGAAGGGGCGGTTGGTTCACCCCTCCACTTT.

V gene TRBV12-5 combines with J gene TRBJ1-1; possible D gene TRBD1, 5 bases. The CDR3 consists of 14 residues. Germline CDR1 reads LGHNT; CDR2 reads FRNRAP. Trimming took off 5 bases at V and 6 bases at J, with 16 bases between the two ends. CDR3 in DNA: TGTGCTAGTGGTCACGGACAAAGGGTATCTGAAGCTTTCTTT. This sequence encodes CASGHGQRVSEAFF.

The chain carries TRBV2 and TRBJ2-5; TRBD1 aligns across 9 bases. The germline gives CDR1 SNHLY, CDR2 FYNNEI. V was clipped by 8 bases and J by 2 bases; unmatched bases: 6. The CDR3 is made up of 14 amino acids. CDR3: CASVYRGRQETQYF. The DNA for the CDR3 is TGTGCCAGCGTATACAGGGGGCGTCAAGAGACCCAGTACTTC.

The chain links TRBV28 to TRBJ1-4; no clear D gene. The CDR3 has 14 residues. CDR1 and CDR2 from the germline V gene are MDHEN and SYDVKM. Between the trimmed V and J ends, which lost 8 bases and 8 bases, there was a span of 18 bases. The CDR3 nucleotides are TGTGCCAGCGGAGGACGGCTCGAAGGCGAAAAACTGTTTTTT. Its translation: CASGGRLEGEKLFF.

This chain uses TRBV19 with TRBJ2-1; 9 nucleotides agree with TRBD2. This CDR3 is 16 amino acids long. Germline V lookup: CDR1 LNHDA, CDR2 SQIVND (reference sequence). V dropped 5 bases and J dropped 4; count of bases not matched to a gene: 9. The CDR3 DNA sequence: TGTGCCAGTAGTCCTATGGGCGGGGGGGTATACAATGAGCAGTTCTTC. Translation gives CASSPMGGGVYNEQFF.

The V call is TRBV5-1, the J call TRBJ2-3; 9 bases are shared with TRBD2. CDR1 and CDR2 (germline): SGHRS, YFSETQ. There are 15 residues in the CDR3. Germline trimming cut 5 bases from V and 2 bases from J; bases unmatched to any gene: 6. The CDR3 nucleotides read TGCGCCAGCAGGTCGCGGGGGGGTTACACAGATACGCAGTATTTT. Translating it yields CASRSRGGYTDTQYF.

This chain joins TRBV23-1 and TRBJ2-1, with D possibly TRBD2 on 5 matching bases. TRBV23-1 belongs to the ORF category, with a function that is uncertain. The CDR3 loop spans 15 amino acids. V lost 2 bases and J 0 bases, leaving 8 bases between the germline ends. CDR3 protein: CASSQRRVSYNEQFF. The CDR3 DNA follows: TGCGCCAGCAGTCAACGGCGGGTCTCCTACAATGAGCAGTTCTTC.